The rows below give T cell receptor beta chains drawn from one sample of a study of T cells after yellow fever vaccination. TCRdb independently ran MiXCR on the 5' RACE reads; one entry per CDR3 protein. The sample shows some 600,000 distinct CDR3 sequences, approximately 13% of them seen only once. Source: PBMCs, taken on the day of the yellow fever booster vaccination. The source of these receptors is a man aged 25 to 40 who received the YFV17D yellow fever vaccine. Both conserved end residues are part of each CDR3. The order of the fields is V gene, clone size, J gene, D gene, CDR3 protein, CDR3 DNA. A D gene is named only where the DNA matches it firmly. Where a row states a size, it is once, few, many or the class of an expanded clone; other rows omit it.

TRBV19,.,TRBJ2-5,TRBD2,CASKAASGYQETQYF,TGTGCCAGTAAGGCGGCTAGCGGGTACCAAGAGACCCAGTACTTC
TRBV20-1,.,TRBJ2-2,TRBD2,CCARDWASGTAGELFF,TGCTGTGCTAGAGATTGGGCTAGCGGCACAGCCGGGGAGCTGTTTTTT
TRBV5-6,few,TRBJ2-7,TRBD1,CASSSSETGRFYEQYF,TGTGCCAGCAGCTCCTCAGAGACAGGGCGTTTCTACGAGCAGTACTTC
TRBV19,few,TRBJ2-4,TRBD1,CASSFGTERLAKNIQYF,TGTGCCAGTAGTTTTGGGACAGAGCGATTAGCCAAAAACATTCAGTACTTC
TRBV28,few,TRBJ2-7,TRBD1,CASSKGQPAAQYF,TGTGCCAGCAGTAAGGGACAGCCGGCCGCGCAGTACTTC
TRBV24-1,.,TRBJ2-1,TRBD2,CATSGLATNEQFF,TGTGCCACCAGTGGACTAGCTACCAATGAGCAGTTCTTC
TRBV5-4,.,TRBJ2-5,TRBD1,CASSFRLTGLETQYF,TGTGCCAGCAGCTTTCGCCTGACAGGGTTAGAGACCCAGTACTTC
TRBV20-1,few,TRBJ2-3,TRBD1,CSAFQGVSTDTQYF,TGCAGTGCGTTCCAGGGGGTGAGCACAGATACGCAGTATTTT
TRBV7-7,.,TRBJ2-7,TRBD2,CASSPRELGPYEQYF,TGTGCCAGCAGCCCGCGGGAGCTCGGCCCCTACGAGCAGTACTTC
TRBV6-6,.,TRBJ2-7,.,CASSYVGPYEQYF,TGTGCCAGCAGTTATGTTGGACCCTACGAGCAGTACTTC
TRBV4-2,many,TRBJ2-2,TRBD2,CASSQKGLAESNTGELFF,TGTGCCAGCAGCCAAAAGGGACTAGCGGAATCGAACACCGGGGAGCTGTTTTTT
TRBV4-3,few,TRBJ2-5,.,CASSQAETQTQYF,TGCGCCAGCAGCCAAGCAGAAACACAGACCCAGTACTTC
TRBV20-1,.,TRBJ1-5,TRBD1,CSARTGRDQPQHF,TGCAGTGCACGGACAGGGAGGGATCAGCCCCAGCATTTT
TRBV6-2/TRBV6-3,few,TRBJ2-1,.,CASSAGRRSNEQFF,TGTGCCAGCAGCGCGGGAAGGCGGAGCAATGAGCAGTTCTTC
TRBV5-5,.,TRBJ2-7,.,CASSFEAYYEQYF,TGTGCCAGCAGCTTCGAGGCCTACTACGAGCAGTACTTC
TRBV6-2/TRBV6-3,.,TRBJ2-4,.,CASSYLQGSNIQYF,TGTGCCAGCAGTTACCTCCAGGGGTCGAACATTCAGTACTTC
TRBV7-9,.,TRBJ2-7,.,CASSRPGHWTYF,TGTGCCAGCAGCCGACCGGGACACTGGACGTACTTC
TRBV18,few,TRBJ2-7,.,CASSPREGVVEQYF,TGTGCCAGCTCACCACGGGAGGGGGTGGTCGAGCAGTACTTC
TRBV12-3/TRBV12-4,.,TRBJ2-3,.,CASSPDQTSTDTQYF,TGTGCCAGCAGCCCAGACCAGACTAGCACAGATACGCAGTATTTT
TRBV27,.,TRBJ2-2,.,CASSWGAGGELFF,TGTGCCAGCAGTTGGGGGGCAGGCGGGGAGCTGTTTTTT
TRBV20-1,few,TRBJ2-1,TRBD2,CSTRTSGRTYNEQFF,TGCAGTACGAGGACTAGCGGAAGGACCTACAATGAGCAGTTCTTC
TRBV20-1,.,TRBJ2-5,.,CSVEGGQYQETQYF,TGCAGTGTTGAGGGTGGACAGTACCAAGAGACCCAGTACTTC
TRBV27,.,TRBJ2-1,TRBD2,CASSPTSGQTNNEQFF,TGTGCCAGCAGCCCGACTAGCGGGCAAACCAACAATGAGCAGTTCTTC
TRBV7-2,.,TRBJ2-5,TRBD2,CASSFGSSGGRETQNF,TGTGCCAGCAGCTTTGGGTCTAGCGGTGGGAGGGAGACCCAGAACTTC
TRBV12-5,few,TRBJ2-2,.,CASGLVGPGELFF,TGTGCTAGTGGTTTGGTAGGACCCGGGGAGCTGTTTTTT
TRBV12-3/TRBV12-4,.,TRBJ1-1,.,CASKQTENTEAFF,TGTGCCAGCAAACAGACAGAGAACACTGAAGCTTTCTTT
TRBV6-5,.,TRBJ2-2,TRBD1,CASSWDRARTGELFF,TGTGCCAGCAGTTGGGACAGGGCTCGGACCGGGGAGCTGTTTTTT
TRBV10-2,few,TRBJ2-1,TRBD2,CASIGGGSSYNEQFF,TGCGCCAGCATTGGGGGAGGGAGCTCCTACAATGAGCAGTTCTTC
TRBV7-9,few,TRBJ2-7,.,CASSLVLDYEQYF,TGTGCCAGCAGCTTAGTTCTAGATTACGAGCAGTACTTC
TRBV27,.,TRBJ1-6,.,CASSSRESSYNSPLHF,TGTGCCAGCAGTTCCAGGGAAAGCTCCTATAATTCACCCCTCCACTTT
TRBV7-2,.,TRBJ2-1,.,CASRPALSSYNEQFF,TGTGCCAGCAGGCCAGCCCTGAGCTCCTACAATGAGCAGTTCTTC
TRBV7-3,.,TRBJ2-1,TRBD2,CASSPPGTSSYNEQFF,TGTGCCAGCAGCCCACCCGGGACTAGCTCCTACAATGAGCAGTTCTTC
TRBV5-1,few,TRBJ2-1,TRBD1,CASSFLQGQGNEQFF,TGCGCCAGCAGCTTCTTACAGGGGCAGGGCAATGAGCAGTTCTTC
TRBV12-3/TRBV12-4,few,TRBJ2-2,.,CASSPSGTQFTGELFF,TGTGCCAGCAGCCCCTCCGGGACTCAATTCACCGGGGAGCTGTTTTTT
TRBV29-1,.,TRBJ2-5,.,CSVAPMGGDQETQYF,TGCAGCGTAGCCCCCATGGGGGGAGACCAAGAGACCCAGTACTTC
TRBV6-5,.,TRBJ2-3,.,CASSYSVGLSTDTQYF,TGTGCCAGCAGTTACTCGGTGGGGTTATCCACAGATACGCAGTATTTT
TRBV18,.,TRBJ1-3,TRBD1,CASSPQFTLPGQIYF,TGTGCCAGCTCACCCCAATTCACTTTACCGGGACAGATCTATTTT
TRBV28,.,TRBJ2-1,TRBD1,CASGGQGAFIEQFF,TGTGCCAGCGGGGGACAGGGGGCCTTTATTGAGCAGTTCTTC
TRBV5-1,few,TRBJ2-2,TRBD2,CASSLAASGSYTGELFF,TGCGCCAGCAGCTTGGCGGCTAGCGGGAGCTACACCGGGGAGCTGTTTTTT
TRBV5-1,many,TRBJ2-5,.,CASSLSHEETQYF,TGCGCCAGCAGCTTGTCACACGAGGAGACCCAGTACTTC
TRBV25-1,few,TRBJ1-1,TRBD1,CASSGTGGWNTEAFF,TGTGCCAGCAGTGGGACAGGGGGGTGGAACACTGAAGCTTTCTTT
TRBV20-1,.,TRBJ2-1,TRBD2,CCARDSTSGPWNEQFF,TGCTGTGCTAGAGATAGTACTAGCGGACCTTGGAATGAGCAGTTCTTC
TRBV20-1,.,TRBJ2-7,TRBD2,CSATSGGRGHEQYF,TGCAGTGCTACGAGCGGCGGGAGGGGCCACGAGCAGTACTTC
TRBV5-1,.,TRBJ2-7,TRBD2,CASRPLAGGSYEQYF,TGCGCCAGCAGACCGCTAGCGGGCGGTTCCTACGAGCAGTACTTC
TRBV12-3/TRBV12-4,few,TRBJ2-6,.,CASSSPRTRAKSGANVLTF,TGTGCCAGCAGTTCGCCTCGGACGAGGGCGAAATCTGGGGCCAACGTCCTGACTTTC
TRBV12-3/TRBV12-4,.,TRBJ2-7,TRBD2,CASSLTSGRTEQYF,TGTGCCAGCAGTCTTACTAGCGGGAGAACCGAGCAGTACTTC
TRBV19,.,TRBJ1-5,TRBD1,CASSPDRGRSQPQHF,TGTGCCAGTAGTCCAGACAGGGGAAGATCACAGCCCCAGCATTTT